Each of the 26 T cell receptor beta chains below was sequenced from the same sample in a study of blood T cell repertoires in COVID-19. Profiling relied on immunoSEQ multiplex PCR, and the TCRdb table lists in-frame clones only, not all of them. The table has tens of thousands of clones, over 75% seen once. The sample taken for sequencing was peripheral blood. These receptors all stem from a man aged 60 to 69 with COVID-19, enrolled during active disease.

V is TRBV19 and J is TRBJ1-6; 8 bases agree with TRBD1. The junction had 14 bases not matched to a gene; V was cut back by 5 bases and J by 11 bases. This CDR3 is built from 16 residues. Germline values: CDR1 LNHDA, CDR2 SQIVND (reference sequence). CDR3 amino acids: CASSPRTGSENPPLHF. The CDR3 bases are TGTGCCAGTAGTCCGAGGACAGGGAGCGAGAATCCACCCCTCCACTTT.

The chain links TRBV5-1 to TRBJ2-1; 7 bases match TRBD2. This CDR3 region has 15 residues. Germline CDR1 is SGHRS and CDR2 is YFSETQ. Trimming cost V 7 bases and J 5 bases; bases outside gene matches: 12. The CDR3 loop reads CASRAGLAANNEQFF. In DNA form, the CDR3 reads TGCGCCAGCCGGGCGGGGCTAGCGGCGAACAATGAGCAGTTCTTC.

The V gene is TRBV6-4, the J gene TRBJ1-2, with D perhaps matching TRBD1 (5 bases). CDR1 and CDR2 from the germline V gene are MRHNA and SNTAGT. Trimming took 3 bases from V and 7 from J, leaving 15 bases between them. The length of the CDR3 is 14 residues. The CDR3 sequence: CASSEGTAGGGYTF. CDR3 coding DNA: TGTGCCAGCAGTGAGGGGACTGCTGGAGGTGGCTACACCTTC.

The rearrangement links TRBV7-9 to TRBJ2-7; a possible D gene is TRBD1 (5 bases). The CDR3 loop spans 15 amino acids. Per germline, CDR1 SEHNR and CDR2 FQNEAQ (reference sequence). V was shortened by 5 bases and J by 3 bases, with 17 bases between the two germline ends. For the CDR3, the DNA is TGTGCCAGCAGCCCTGTGGCAGGGTCAAACTACGAGCAGTACTTC. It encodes CASSPVAGSNYEQYF.

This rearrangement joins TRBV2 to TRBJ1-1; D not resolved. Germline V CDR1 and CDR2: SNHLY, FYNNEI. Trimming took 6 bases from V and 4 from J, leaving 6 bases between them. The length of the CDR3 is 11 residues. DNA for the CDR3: TGTGCCAGCAGAGCGGTCACTGAAGCTTTCTTT. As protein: CASRAVTEAFF.

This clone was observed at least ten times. The CDR3 region has the DNA TGTGCCAGCAGCCAAGATTCTGGGGGGGGCACTGAAGCTTTCTTT. Translating it yields CASSQDSGGGTEAFF. This sequence joins TRBV14 and TRBJ1-1, with a tentative D call TRBD1 (5 bases). There are 15 residues in the CDR3. V dropped 0 bases and J dropped 4 bases, with 12 bases sitting between them. Looked up from germline, CDR1 is SGHDN and CDR2 is FVKESK. Based on the CDR3 plus reference TRBV14 and TRBJ1-1, the full variable domain is EAGVTQFPSHSVIEKGQTVTLRCDPISGHDNLYWYRRVMGKEIKFLLHFVKESKQDESGMPNNRFLAERTGGTYSTLKVQPAELEDSGVYFCASSQDSGGGTEAFFGQGTRLTVV.

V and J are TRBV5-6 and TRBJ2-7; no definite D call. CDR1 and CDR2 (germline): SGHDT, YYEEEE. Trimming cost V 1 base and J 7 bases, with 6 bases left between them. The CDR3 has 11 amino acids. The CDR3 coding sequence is TGTGCCAGCAGCTTGCTGAGGGAGCAGTACTTC. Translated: CASSLLREQYF.

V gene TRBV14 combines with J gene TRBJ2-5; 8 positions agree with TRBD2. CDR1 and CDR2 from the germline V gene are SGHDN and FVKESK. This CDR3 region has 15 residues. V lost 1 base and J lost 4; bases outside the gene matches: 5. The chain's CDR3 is CASSQASAGGETQYF. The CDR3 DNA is TGTGCCAGCAGCCAAGCTTCCGCGGGGGGAGAGACCCAGTACTTC.

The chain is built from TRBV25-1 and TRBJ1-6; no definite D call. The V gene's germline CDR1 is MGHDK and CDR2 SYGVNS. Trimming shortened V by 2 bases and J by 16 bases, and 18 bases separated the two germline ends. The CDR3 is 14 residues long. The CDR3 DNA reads TGTGCCAGCAGTGAACCTCATTCCGTTAGCCCTCTCCACTTT. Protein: CASSEPHSVSPLHF.

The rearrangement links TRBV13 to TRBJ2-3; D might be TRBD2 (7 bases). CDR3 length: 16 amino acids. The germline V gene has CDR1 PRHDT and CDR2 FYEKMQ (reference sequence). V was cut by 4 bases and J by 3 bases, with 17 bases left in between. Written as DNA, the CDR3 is TGTGCCAGCAGCTGGAGGGGGGGCGAGGTAACAGATACGCAGTATTTT. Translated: CASSWRGGEVTDTQYF.

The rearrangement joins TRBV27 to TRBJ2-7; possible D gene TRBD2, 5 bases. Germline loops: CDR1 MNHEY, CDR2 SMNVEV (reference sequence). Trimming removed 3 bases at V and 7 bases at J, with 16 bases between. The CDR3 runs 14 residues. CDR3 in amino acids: CASSFSGRRGEQYF. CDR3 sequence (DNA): TGTGCCAGCAGTTTTTCCGGACGGCGAGGGGAGCAGTACTTC.

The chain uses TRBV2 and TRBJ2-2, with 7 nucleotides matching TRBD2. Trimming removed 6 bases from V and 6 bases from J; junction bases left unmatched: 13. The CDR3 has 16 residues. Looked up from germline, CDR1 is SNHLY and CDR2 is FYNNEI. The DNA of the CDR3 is TGTGCCAGCAGAACTTCAGCGGGGAGAGGTTCCGGGGAGCTGTTTTTT. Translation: CASRTSAGRGSGELFF.

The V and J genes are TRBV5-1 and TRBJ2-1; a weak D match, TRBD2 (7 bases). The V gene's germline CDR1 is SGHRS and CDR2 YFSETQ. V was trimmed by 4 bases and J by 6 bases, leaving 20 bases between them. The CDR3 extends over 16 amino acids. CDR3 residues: CASSAKKGGIGNEQFF. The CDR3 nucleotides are TGCGCCAGCAGCGCAAAAAAGGGGGGGATAGGCAATGAGCAGTTCTTC.

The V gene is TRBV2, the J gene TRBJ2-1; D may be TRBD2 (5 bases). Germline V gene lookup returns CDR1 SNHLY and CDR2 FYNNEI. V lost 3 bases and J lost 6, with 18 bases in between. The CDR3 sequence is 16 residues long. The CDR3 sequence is CASSDVGVNPGNEQFF. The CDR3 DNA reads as TGTGCCAGCAGTGATGTGGGAGTGAATCCTGGCAATGAGCAGTTCTTC.

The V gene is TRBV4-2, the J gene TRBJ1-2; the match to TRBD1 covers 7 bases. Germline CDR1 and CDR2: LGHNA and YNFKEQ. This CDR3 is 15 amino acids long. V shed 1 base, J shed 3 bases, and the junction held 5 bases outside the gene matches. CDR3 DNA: TGTGCCAGCAGCCAAGTAGGAGGGGGCGACTATGGCTACACCTTC. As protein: CASSQVGGGDYGYTF.

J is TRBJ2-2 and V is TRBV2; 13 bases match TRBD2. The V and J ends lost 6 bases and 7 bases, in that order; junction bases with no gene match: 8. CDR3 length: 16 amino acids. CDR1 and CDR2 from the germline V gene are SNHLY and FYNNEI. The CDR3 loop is CASRGGLAGVVGELFF. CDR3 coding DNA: TGTGCCAGCAGGGGTGGACTAGCGGGGGTGGTCGGGGAGCTGTTTTTT.

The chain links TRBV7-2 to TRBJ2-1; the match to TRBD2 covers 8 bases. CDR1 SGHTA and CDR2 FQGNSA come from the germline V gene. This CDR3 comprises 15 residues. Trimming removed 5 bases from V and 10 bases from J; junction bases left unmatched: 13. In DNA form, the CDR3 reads TGTGCCAGCAGCATTAGCGGGGCCCGGGTTGGGGAGCAGTTCTTC. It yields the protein CASSISGARVGEQFF.

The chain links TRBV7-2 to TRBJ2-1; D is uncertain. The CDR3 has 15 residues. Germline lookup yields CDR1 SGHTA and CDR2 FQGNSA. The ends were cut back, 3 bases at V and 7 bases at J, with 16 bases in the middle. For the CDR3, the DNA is TGTGCCAGCAGCTTCCACCTGTCGACCGGGAATGAGCAGTTCTTC. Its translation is CASSFHLSTGNEQFF.

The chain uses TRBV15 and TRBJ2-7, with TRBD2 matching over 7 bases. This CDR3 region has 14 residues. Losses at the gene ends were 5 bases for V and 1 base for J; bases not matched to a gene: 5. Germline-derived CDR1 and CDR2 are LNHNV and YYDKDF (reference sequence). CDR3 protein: CATSASGRSYEQYF. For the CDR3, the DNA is TGTGCCACCAGCGCTAGCGGTCGTTCCTACGAGCAGTACTTC. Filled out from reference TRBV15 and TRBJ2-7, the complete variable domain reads DAMVIQNPRYQVTQFGKPVTLSCSQTLNHNVMYWYQQKSSQAPKLLFHYYDKDFNNEADTPDNFQSRRPNTSFCFLDIRSPGLGDTAMYLCATSASGRSYEQYFGPGTRLTVT.

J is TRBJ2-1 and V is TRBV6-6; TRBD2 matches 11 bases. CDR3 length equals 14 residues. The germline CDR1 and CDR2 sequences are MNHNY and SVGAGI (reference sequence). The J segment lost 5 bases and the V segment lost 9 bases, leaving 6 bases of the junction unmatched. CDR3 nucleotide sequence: TGTGCCAGTGGCGTAGCGGGGGGGAACAATGAGCAGTTCTTC. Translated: CASGVAGGNNEQFF.

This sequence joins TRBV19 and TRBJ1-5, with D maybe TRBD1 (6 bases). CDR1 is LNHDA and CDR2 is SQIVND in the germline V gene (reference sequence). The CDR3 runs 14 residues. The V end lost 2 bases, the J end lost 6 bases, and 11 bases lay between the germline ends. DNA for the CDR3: TGTGCCAGTAGTATACGGGGGGCTGGTCAGCCCCAGCATTTT. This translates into CASSIRGAGQPQHF.

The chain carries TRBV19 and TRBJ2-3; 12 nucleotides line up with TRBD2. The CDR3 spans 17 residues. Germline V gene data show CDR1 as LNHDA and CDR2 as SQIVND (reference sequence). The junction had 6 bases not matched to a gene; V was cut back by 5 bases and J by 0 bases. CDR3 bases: TGTGCCAGTAGTCTTCTAGCGGGAGGGCCGAGCACAGATACGCAGTATTTT. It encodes CASSLLAGGPSTDTQYF.

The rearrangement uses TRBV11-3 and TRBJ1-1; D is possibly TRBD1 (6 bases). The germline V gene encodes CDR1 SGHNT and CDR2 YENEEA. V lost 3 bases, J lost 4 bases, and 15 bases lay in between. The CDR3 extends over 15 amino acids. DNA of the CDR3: TGTGCCAGCAGCTTCGTGGACAAAGGGGGCACTGAAGCTTTCTTT. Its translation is CASSFVDKGGTEAFF.

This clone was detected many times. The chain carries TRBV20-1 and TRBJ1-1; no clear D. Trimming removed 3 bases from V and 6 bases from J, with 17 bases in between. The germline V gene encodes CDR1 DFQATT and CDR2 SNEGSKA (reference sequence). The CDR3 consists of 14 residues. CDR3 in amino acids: CSASVPGIDAEAFF. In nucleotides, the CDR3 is TGCAGTGCTAGTGTCCCGGGGATTGATGCTGAAGCTTTCTTT.

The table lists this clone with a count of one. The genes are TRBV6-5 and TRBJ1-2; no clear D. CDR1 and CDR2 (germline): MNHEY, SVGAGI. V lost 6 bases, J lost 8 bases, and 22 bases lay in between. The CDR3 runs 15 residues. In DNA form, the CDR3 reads TGTGCCAGCAGCCGCTCTTTGGGGAGTCGTATAGGCTACACCTTC. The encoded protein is CASSRSLGSRIGYTF.

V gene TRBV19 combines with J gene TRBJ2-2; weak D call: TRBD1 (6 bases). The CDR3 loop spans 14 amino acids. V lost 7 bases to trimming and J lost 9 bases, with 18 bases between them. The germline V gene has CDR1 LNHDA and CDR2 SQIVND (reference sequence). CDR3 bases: TGTGCCAGTAAACAGGGTGAAAACGTCCGGGAGCTGTTTTTT. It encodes CASKQGENVRELFF.